Listed below are T cell receptor beta chains from one sample, sequenced in a study of long-term antiretroviral therapy in people with HIV. Here immunoSEQ multiplex PCR was the method, and the copy in TCRdb shows in-frame clones only, minus some. The table has 25,000 to 35,000 clones, almost 97% seen once. The sequencing here drew on unsorted PBMCs, taken 6.9 years after starting antiretroviral therapy. These receptors came from a man aged 25-40 years with HIV. CDR3s include the opening cysteine and the closing phenylalanine or tryptophan. Fields, in order: V gene, clone size, J gene, D gene, CDR3 protein, CDR3 DNA. The D gene is left open where the match is weak. Clone sizes are given selectively: once, few, many, or a class where the clone is expanded.

>TRBV5-6|.|TRBJ1-2|.
CASSLRGSVTGHHGYTF
TGTGCCAGCAGCTTGCGGGGGAGCGTGACAGGCCATCATGGCTACACCTTC
>TRBV19|.|TRBJ1-5|.
CASSAIQGNSNQPQHF
TGTGCCAGTAGTGCGATACAGGGCAATAGCAATCAGCCCCAGCATTTT
>TRBV4-1|once|TRBJ2-7|TRBD2
CASSQATSGRLYEQYF
TGCGCCAGCAGCCAGGCGACTAGCGGACGACTCTACGAGCAGTACTTC
>TRBV15|.|TRBJ1-3|.
CATRGGGRNTIYF
TGTGCCACGCGGGGAGGAGGGAGAAACACCATATATTTT
>TRBV10-3|.|TRBJ2-7|TRBD1
CAISLGQGAGEQYF
TGTGCCATCAGCCTGGGACAGGGGGCGGGCGAGCAGTACTTC
>TRBV19|.|TRBJ2-2|.
CASTPAGRLTGELFF
TGTGCCAGTACCCCGGCCGGACGACTGACCGGGGAGCTGTTTTTT
>TRBV19|.|TRBJ2-7|TRBD1
CASTVGAGGDYEQYF
TGTGCCAGTACCGTGGGGGCAGGGGGTGACTACGAGCAGTACTTC
>TRBV5-1|.|TRBJ2-2|.
CASSLAQGPTGELFF
TGCGCCAGCAGCTTGGCCCAGGGGCCCACCGGGGAGCTGTTTTTT
>TRBV29-1|.|TRBJ2-5|.
CSVADQLETQYF
TGCAGCGTTGCTGACCAGCTGGAGACCCAGTACTTC
>TRBV7-2|.|TRBJ1-5|.
CASSLRGEFSQPQHF
TGTGCCAGCAGCTTGAGAGGGGAGTTTAGTCAGCCCCAGCATTTT
>TRBV7-9|.|TRBJ1-2|TRBD1
CASSNGDRGPTDAF
TGTGCCAGCAGCAATGGGGACAGGGGGCCAACTGACGCCTTC
>TRBV6-5|.|TRBJ1-1|.
CASSSSFRVRTEAFF
TGTGCCAGCAGTTCCTCGTTCAGGGTTCGCACTGAAGCTTTCTTT
>TRBV2|once|TRBJ2-7|TRBD2
CASSVGLAGGGPYEQYF
TGTGCCAGCAGTGTAGGACTAGCGGGAGGAGGGCCGTACGAGCAGTACTTC
>TRBV6-6|once|TRBJ2-7|TRBD1
CASSYPGTGIHEQYF
TGTGCCAGCAGTTATCCCGGGACAGGGATCCACGAGCAGTACTTC
>TRBV12-5|.|TRBJ1-4|.
CASGPDSTTNEKLFF
TGTGCTAGTGGTCCTGACAGCACAACTAATGAAAAACTGTTTTTT
>TRBV9|.|TRBJ2-4|.
CASSVGVGSAKNIQYF
TGTGCCAGCAGCGTAGGTGTGGGTTCGGCCAAAAACATTCAGTACTTC
>TRBV11-2|once|TRBJ2-5|TRBD2
CASSPIGGWGETQYF
TGTGCCAGCAGCCCAATCGGGGGGTGGGGAGAGACCCAGTACTTC
>TRBV2|few|TRBJ2-7|.
CASSPGGGYEQYF
TGTGCCAGCAGCCCAGGAGGTGGGTACGAGCAGTACTTC
>TRBV2|.|TRBJ1-2|.
CASSERKEEVWGYTF
TGTGCCAGCAGTGAACGGAAGGAGGAGGTTTGGGGCTACACCTTC
>TRBV13|.|TRBJ2-3|TRBD2
CASSLNPAGLVPDTQYF
TGTGCCAGCAGCTTAAACCCCGCGGGACTAGTGCCAGATACGCAGTATTTT
>TRBV7-6|.|TRBJ2-7|.
CASSFPGTPNNEQYF
TGTGCCAGCAGCTTCCCCGGGACACCCAACAACGAGCAGTACTTC
>TRBV6-1|.|TRBJ1-3|TRBD1
CASSLTGDANTIYF
TGTGCCAGCAGTTTAACAGGGGACGCAAACACCATATATTTT
>TRBV19|.|TRBJ2-2|TRBD1
CASRTPGQEAGVTGELFF
TGTGCCAGTAGAACTCCGGGACAGGAAGCGGGCGTTACCGGGGAGCTGTTTTTT
>TRBV4-3|.|TRBJ1-3|TRBD1
CASSPGQGPAGGNTIYF
TGCGCCAGCAGTCCCGGACAGGGACCCGCGGGCGGAAACACCATATATTTT
>TRBV30|.|TRBJ1-5|TRBD1
CAWSVLGGGQPQHF
TGTGCCTGGAGTGTACTAGGGGGCGGTCAGCCCCAGCATTTT
>TRBV27|.|TRBJ2-5|TRBD2
CASSSTSLAGVGTQYF
TGTGCCAGCAGTTCTACCTCACTAGCGGGAGTGGGGACCCAGTACTTC
>TRBV19|.|TRBJ1-1|.
CASTDATEAFF
TGTGCCTCGACGGACGCAACTGAAGCTTTCTTT
>TRBV5-1|.|TRBJ1-2|.
CASSLEGSASNYGYTF
TGCGCCAGCAGCTTGGAAGGGTCAGCTTCTAACTATGGCTACACCTTC
>TRBV11-2|.|TRBJ2-3|TRBD2
CASSLGTSGRLRTDTQYF
TGTGCCAGCAGCTTAGGTACTAGCGGGAGGTTACGCACAGATACGCAGTATTTT
>TRBV2|few|TRBJ1-1|.
CASSELGTEAFF
TGTGCCAGCAGTGAGTTAGGCACTGAAGCTTTCTTT
>TRBV18|.|TRBJ1-1|.
CASSPFPGNTEAFF
TGTGCCAGCTCACCATTCCCGGGGAACACTGAAGCTTTCTTT